These 10 T cell receptor beta chains were all obtained from the same sample, sequenced in a study of CD8+CD57+ T cells in acquired aplastic anemia. The patients chosen for sequencing had shown expansion of CD8+CD57+ cells (detected by flow cytometry). Genomic DNA, the template, was used for profiling of the TCR beta VDJ and CDR3. TCRdb analysed the reads with MiXCR anew, one entry per CDR3 protein. The sample has around 430,000 distinct CDR3 sequences, roughly a third seen once. The sample was sorted CD4+, CD8+, or CD8+CD57+ T cells (not recorded which) from PBMCs. Receptors were obtained from a human donor with aplastic anemia.

This clonotype was seen a handful of times. The chain recombines TRBV24-1 with TRBJ1-2; TRBD1 agrees at 7 bases. Germline values: CDR1 KGHDR, CDR2 SFDVKD. V lost 0 bases and J lost 6; bases outside the gene matches: 12. This CDR3 has 17 amino acids. The CDR3 DNA reads TGTGCCACCAGTGATTTGGGTCGACAGGGAGACGTGGATGGCTACACCTTC. Residues: CATSDLGRQGDVDGYTF.

In this sample, this clonotype turned up many times. V and J are TRBV29-1 and TRBJ2-1, with 9 bases lining up with TRBD2. Germline V gives CDR1 SQVTM, CDR2 ANQGSEA. CDR3 length: 13 residues. V lost 4 bases and J lost 11; bases outside the gene matches: 9. The chain's CDR3 is CSVGSGGLSQQFF. As DNA, the CDR3 is TGCAGCGTTGGGAGCGGGGGGCTTTCTCAGCAGTTCTTC.

This clonotype has ten or more counts. V gene TRBV19 combines with J gene TRBJ1-2, with 8 bases aligning to TRBD1. Germline lookup yields CDR1 LNHDA and CDR2 SQIVND (reference sequence). The length of the CDR3 is 14 residues. Unmatched junction bases numbered 7, after V lost 4 bases and J lost 6 bases. CDR3 nucleotide sequence: TGTGCCAGTAGTACCCCGACAGGGGCCAATGGCTACACCTTC. Its protein is CASSTPTGANGYTF.

This clonotype was seen a few times. V and J are TRBV6-2 or TRBV6-3 and TRBJ1-2; D unresolved. Trimming cost V 5 bases and J 4 bases, with 17 bases left between them. The CDR3 loop spans 15 amino acids. Germline-derived CDR1 and CDR2 are MNHEY and SVGEGT. The CDR3 reads CASSNLPDSTYGYTF. In DNA form, the CDR3 reads TGTGCCAGCAGTAACCTTCCGGACTCGACCTATGGCTACACCTTC.

This clonotype has a count of ten or more. The chain is built from TRBV5-1 and TRBJ1-5; a weak D match, TRBD1 (5 bases). The germline V and J ends were trimmed by 0 bases and 6 bases, with 13 bases remaining between them. The CDR3 is 15 amino acids. Germline V gene lookup returns CDR1 SGHRS and CDR2 YFSETQ. CDR3 protein: CASSLAGGRGQPQHF. CDR3 in DNA: TGCGCCAGCAGCTTGGCGGGGGGTCGAGGTCAGCCCCAGCATTTT.

The chain recombines TRBV24-1 with TRBJ2-1; TRBD2 matches 11 bases. J was trimmed by 8 bases and V by 1 base; bases with no gene match: 9. Germline V CDR1 and CDR2: KGHDR, SFDVKD. The CDR3 has 17 residues. DNA for the CDR3: TGTGCCACCAGTGATTTTCAGACTAGCGGGAATTTCGATGAGCAGTTCTTC. Residues: CATSDFQTSGNFDEQFF.

This clonotype was seen more than once but under ten times. The chain has TRBV19 and TRBJ1-4, with D hard to call. The germline V gene has CDR1 LNHDA and CDR2 SQIVND (reference sequence). V lost 0 bases to trimming and J lost 6 bases, with 20 bases between them. CDR3 length: 18 residues. The CDR3 sequence is CASSIDGRRADWDEKLFF. CDR3 DNA: TGTGCCAGTAGTATAGATGGCCGTAGGGCAGATTGGGATGAAAAACTGTTTTTT.

Ten or more counts support this clonotype. The chain employs TRBV7-3 and TRBJ1-2, with D perhaps TRBD1 (6 bases). The germline V and J ends were trimmed by 2 bases and 7 bases, with 14 bases remaining between them. In germline, CDR1 is SGHTA, CDR2 FQGTGA. This CDR3 region has 14 residues. This CDR3 reads CASSLGPTGPGYTF. CDR3 nucleotide sequence: TGTGCCAGCAGCTTAGGGCCCACAGGGCCTGGCTACACCTTC.

This clonotype was recorded many times. The chain has TRBV19 and TRBJ2-7; TRBD2 agrees at 8 bases. The CDR3 spans 14 residues. Germline values: CDR1 LNHDA, CDR2 SQIVND (reference sequence). V gave up 3 bases and J gave up 6 bases; unmatched junction bases: 7. The CDR3 nucleotides are TGTGCCAGTAGTATCGGGGGGGCTAGCTCCGAGCAGTACTTC. This encodes CASSIGGASSEQYF.

For this clonotype: A much more abundant neighbour one base away suggests this may be a read error. Without the conserved terminal phenylalanine or tryptophan, this CDR3 likely stems from a read error. CDR3 DNA: TGCAGTGCGGCCTCGGGGGCTCAGGGAGAGACCCAGTACCTC. This translates into CSAASGAQGETQYL. The V and J genes are TRBV20-1 and TRBJ2-5, with D perhaps given as TRBD1 or TRBD2 (6 bases each). Germline CDR1 is DFQATT and CDR2 is SNEGSKA (reference sequence). V was cut by 6 bases and J by 4 bases, with 18 bases left in between. The CDR3 has 14 residues.